One and the same sample provided the 11 T cell receptor beta chains below, sequenced in a study of T cell repertoires in cytomegalovirus infection. TCRdb used MiXCR to reprocess the reads, holding one entry per CDR3 protein. The sample holds 600,000 to 800,000 distinct CDR3 sequences, roughly a quarter seen once. Input material: CD8+ T cells from PBMCs. Receptors originate from a human donor in good health (CMV status not recorded). Some clones in this sample may be carry-over from other donors' samples.

J is TRBJ1-2 and V is TRBV19; D remains unclear. CDR1 is LNHDA, CDR2 SQIVND, per germline (reference sequence). The germline V and J ends were trimmed by 3 bases and 8 bases, with 10 bases remaining between them. The CDR3 runs 12 residues. The CDR3 DNA reads as TGTGCCAGTAGTATGGAGGCGCCCGGCTACACCTTC. Protein product: CASSMEAPGYTF. The variable domain in full, with the rest retrieved from reference TRBV19 and TRBJ1-2, is DGGITQSPKYLFRKEGQNVTLSCEQNLNHDAMYWYRQDPGQGLRLIYYSQIVNDFQKGDIAEGYSVSREKKESFPLTVTSAQKNPTAFYLCASSMEAPGYTFGSGTRLTVV.

V usage is TRBV27 and J usage is TRBJ1-1, with TRBD1 as a possible D gene (5 bases). The germline gives CDR1 MNHEY, CDR2 SMNVEV (reference sequence). This CDR3 is 16 amino acids long. V lost 0 bases and J lost 1, with 12 bases in between. CDR3 DNA sequence: TGTGCCAGCAGTTTATCTCGGGACTTGGGGAACACTGAAGCTTTCTTT. Amino acid sequence: CASSLSRDLGNTEAFF.

The sample holds many counts of this clonotype. The chain combines TRBV7-6 with TRBJ1-3; D might be TRBD1 (5 bases). Looked up from germline, CDR1 is SGHVS and CDR2 is FNYEAQ. V lost 4 bases and J lost 4, with 14 bases in between. CDR3 size: 15 residues. The CDR3 DNA sequence: TGTGCCAGCAGCTCGGCTGAGGGGTCCGGAAACACCATATATTTT. Its protein is CASSSAEGSGNTIYF. Filled out from reference TRBV7-6 and TRBJ1-3, the complete variable domain reads GAGVSQSPRYKVTKRGQDVALRCDPISGHVSLYWYRQALGQGPEFLTYFNYEAQQDKSGLPNDRFSAERPEGSISTLTIQRTEQRDSAMYRCASSSAEGSGNTIYFGEGSWLTVV.

In this sample, this clonotype turned up once. A read error may explain this, as a much larger clone is one base away. The rearrangement uses TRBV7-8 and TRBJ2-5; no definite D call. The germline CDR1 and CDR2 sequences are SGHVS and FQNEAQ. This CDR3 has 15 amino acids. The CDR3 is CAGSLGPKGKETQYF. The DNA for the CDR3 is TGTGCCGGCAGCTTAGGGCCGAAGGGAAAAGAGACCCAGTACTTC.

The rearrangement joins TRBV5-5 to TRBJ1-5; 10 bases map to TRBD1. The germline gives CDR1 SGHKS, CDR2 YYEKEE (reference sequence). This CDR3 region has 15 residues. With V trimmed by 4 bases and J by 3 bases, 4 bases remained unmatched. The CDR3 is CASSAGQGSNQPQHF. The CDR3 DNA sequence: TGTGCCAGCAGCGCGGGACAGGGGTCCAATCAGCCCCAGCATTTT.

This clonotype was detected only a few times. The rearrangement uses TRBV12-3 or TRBV12-4 and TRBJ2-1; D gene ambiguous. The CDR3 is 14 amino acids. Trimming took 7 bases from V and 1 from J, leaving 11 bases between them. The CDR3 coding sequence is TGTGCCAGCACCACCCTGGGGTCCTACAATGAGCAGTTCTTC. It encodes CASTTLGSYNEQFF.

In nucleotides, the CDR3 is TGTGCCAGCAGTTCTCCGGGACTTCCGCGGGAAAACATTCAGTACTTC. Its translation: CASSSPGLPRENIQYF. The genes are TRBV6-2 or TRBV6-3 and TRBJ2-4, with D possibly matching TRBD2 (6 bases). CDR1 and CDR2 (germline): MNHEY, SVGEGT. V was shortened by 4 bases and J by 5 bases, with 18 bases between the two germline ends. This CDR3 region has 16 residues.

This clonotype was found a few times. V is TRBV28 and J is TRBJ2-3, with D unclear. Germline V CDR1 and CDR2: MDHEN, SYDVKM. The length of the CDR3 is 14 residues. V dropped 3 bases and J dropped 3 bases, with 10 bases sitting between them. The CDR3 nucleotides read TGTGCCAGCAGTTTTTTATTGGGGACAGATACGCAGTATTTT. Translating gives CASSFLLGTDTQYF. Together with reference TRBV28 and TRBJ2-3, the CDR3 gives the full variable domain: DVKVTQSSRYLVKRTGEKVFLECVQDMDHENMFWYRQDPGLGLRLIYFSYDVKMKEKGDIPEGYSVSREKKERFSLILESASTNQTSMYLCASSFLLGTDTQYFGPGTRLTVL.

A few counts support this clonotype. The chain links TRBV6-1 to TRBJ2-5, with D possibly TRBD1 on 5 matching bases. The CDR3 length is 14 residues. V dropped 5 bases and J dropped 2 bases, with 12 bases sitting between them. Germline V lookup: CDR1 MNHNS, CDR2 SASEGT. The chain's CDR3 is CASSTQTAQETQYF. The CDR3 DNA is TGTGCCAGCAGTACCCAGACAGCACAAGAGACCCAGTACTTC.

This clonotype has at least ten counts. CDR3 bases: TGTGCCAGCAGCCCTGGGGTCGGCAGGGCCTACGAGCAGTACTTC. Amino acids: CASSPGVGRAYEQYF. The chain recombines TRBV7-2 with TRBJ2-7, with D possibly TRBD1 on 5 matching bases. V lost 5 bases and J 2 bases, leaving 16 bases between the germline ends. This CDR3 spans 15 amino acids. CDR1 is SGHTA, CDR2 FQGNSA, per germline.

The V gene is TRBV6-5, the J gene TRBJ2-1, with D tentatively TRBD1 (5 bases). Looked up from germline, CDR1 is MNHEY and CDR2 is SVGAGI. Trimming shortened V by 5 bases and J by 5 bases, and 19 bases separated the two germline ends. The CDR3 spans 16 residues. The CDR3 DNA reads as TGTGCCAGCAGTCCCCGACAGAGTTCGGTTAACAATGAGCAGTTCTTC. This encodes CASSPRQSSVNNEQFF.